This TCR beta chain was sequenced in a study of T-cell reconstitution after alpha-beta-depleted transplantation in children. This sample's TCRbeta library carried unique molecular identifier barcodes. One entry per CDR3 protein, called by TCRdb with MiXCR from the PCR reads. Of about 130,000 distinct CDR3 sequences in the sample, about 9.5% were seen once. Study conclusions and caveats: Among T cells one year after transplant, newly produced cells accounted for most counts and diversity.

This clonotype occurred many times. Its antigen is not known. Trimming shortened V by 6 bases and J by 1 base, and 13 bases separated the two germline ends. The CDR3 has 14 amino acids. The genes are TRBV12-3 or TRBV12-4 and TRBJ2-7; perhaps D is TRBD1 or TRBD2 (5 bases each). Sequencing used PBMCs, mostly from graft donor cells, obtained 180 days after TCRalphabeta/CD19-depleted stem cell transplant. This sequence was found in a girl under two years old who had a stem cell transplant for combined immunodeficiency, so the T cells may come from the graft donor. The CDR3 nucleotides are TGTGCCAGCAGCAGGGCCCCGGGGTCCTACGAGCAGTACTTC. Its translation: CASSRAPGSYEQYF.